These 10 T cell receptor beta chains share one sample of origin, sequenced in a study of regulatory T cells in long-lasting Graves disease. Specified time point: newly diagnosed GD, antithyroid drugs for less than 3 months. Preparation of the TCR library used RNA extracted from PBMCs. Building the TCR beta libraries relied on iRepertoire HTBI primers, and CDR3 regions underwent Arm-PCR. TCRdb used MiXCR to reprocess the multiplex PCR reads, holding one entry per CDR3 protein. The table shows around 480,000 distinct CDR3 sequences, with around 15% occurring only once. This sample also belongs to another study, concerning T cells in Graves' hyperthyroidism and ophthalmopathy.

Sequenced here: peripheral blood mononuclear cells (PBMCs), sampled at new diagnosis, from a patient treated with antithyroid drugs. Every receptor here comes from a middle-aged man with Graves disease.

This chain uses TRBV27 with TRBJ2-2, with TRBD2 as a possible D gene (6 bases). Germline lookup yields CDR1 MNHEY and CDR2 SMNVEV (reference sequence). Deletions cut 2 bases from V and 6 bases from J, with 16 bases between. The CDR3 is made up of 16 amino acids. The DNA for the CDR3 is TGTGCCAGCAGTTTACCTCGTGGCGGGGCGGCCGGGGAGCTGTTTTTT. Amino acid sequence: CASSLPRGGAAGELFF.

This clonotype appeared many times. This rearrangement joins TRBV7-9 to TRBJ2-1; TRBD1 matches 8 bases. V shed 5 bases, J shed 0 bases, and the junction held 6 bases outside the gene matches. The CDR3 consists of 16 residues. In germline, CDR1 is SEHNR, CDR2 FQNEAQ (reference sequence). The CDR3 sequence: CASSPLTGGSYNEQFF. The CDR3 coding sequence is TGTGCCAGCAGCCCCCTAACAGGGGGCTCCTACAATGAGCAGTTCTTC.

This clonotype was found a few times. The V call is TRBV5-1, the J call TRBJ2-1; D is undetermined. The CDR3 covers 13 residues. V was trimmed by 0 bases and J by 14 bases, leaving 15 bases between them. The germline gives CDR1 SGHRS, CDR2 YFSETQ. The CDR3 protein is CASSLVGPQAEFF. DNA for the CDR3: TGCGCCAGCAGCTTGGTCGGGCCCCAGGCTGAGTTCTTC.

This clonotype came up many times. The chain recombines TRBV7-9 with TRBJ2-3; unclear D gene. With 0 bases removed from V and 5 bases from J, the gap between germline ends came to 15 bases. Germline CDR1 reads SEHNR; CDR2 reads FQNEAQ (reference sequence). This CDR3 has 16 residues. The CDR3 region is CASSLALRPLGDTQYF. The CDR3 coding sequence is TGTGCCAGCAGCTTAGCGCTCCGGCCCCTGGGAGATACGCAGTATTTT.

This clonotype was observed many times. V gene TRBV3-1 combines with J gene TRBJ1-2; D is unresolved. V was trimmed by 2 bases and J by 7 bases, leaving 14 bases between them. This CDR3 contains 14 residues. Germline CDR1 LGHDT, CDR2 YNNKEL (reference sequence). CDR3 protein: CASSQWKGMRGYTF. The CDR3, as DNA: TGTGCCAGCAGCCAATGGAAGGGAATGCGTGGCTACACCTTC. Full variable domain (outside the CDR3, taken from reference TRBV3-1 and TRBJ1-2): DTAVSQTPKYLVTQMGNDKSIKCEQNLGHDTMYWYKQDSKKFLKIMFSYNNKELIINETVPNRFSPKSPDKAHLNLHINSLELGDSAVYFCASSQWKGMRGYTFGSGTRLTVV.

This clonotype was counted many times. The V gene is TRBV18, the J gene TRBJ2-3; 10 nucleotides line up with TRBD2. Germline V CDR1 and CDR2: KGHSH, LQKENI. The CDR3 contains 16 residues. Losses at the gene ends were 3 bases for V and 2 bases for J; bases not matched to a gene: 5. The CDR3, as DNA: TGTGCCAGCTCACCCTTAGCGGGAGGAACCACAGATACGCAGTATTTT. It encodes CASSPLAGGTTDTQYF.

This clonotype was found many times. The genes are TRBV28 and TRBJ1-3; no firm D call. Deletions cut 8 bases from V and 4 bases from J, with 15 bases between. The germline gives CDR1 MDHEN, CDR2 SYDVKM. The CDR3 is 14 amino acids. The chain's CDR3 is CASRRVRTGNTIYF. The CDR3 bases are TGTGCCAGCCGGAGGGTTAGAACAGGAAACACCATATATTTT.

This clonotype was picked up many times. The chain carries TRBV20-1 and TRBJ2-7; 7 bases fit TRBD1. J gave up 7 bases and V 7 bases, and 13 bases lay outside the gene matches. The CDR3 length is 13 residues. The germline V gene encodes CDR1 DFQATT and CDR2 SNEGSKA (reference sequence). CDR3 bases: TGCAGTGTAGGCCGACAGGGATTTCGGGAGCAGTACTTC. As protein: CSVGRQGFREQYF.

In its sample, this clonotype was seen many times. This chain uses TRBV9 with TRBJ2-1; perhaps D is TRBD1 or TRBD2 (5 bases each). V lost 0 bases and J 4 bases, leaving 11 bases between the germline ends. This CDR3 comprises 15 residues. Germline values: CDR1 SGDLS, CDR2 YYNGEE. This CDR3 is CASSVVGAPYNEQFF. CDR3 in DNA: TGTGCCAGCAGCGTAGTCGGGGCGCCTTACAATGAGCAGTTCTTC.

This clonotype was observed at least ten times. The gene calls are TRBV29-1 and TRBJ2-1, with 11 bases lining up with TRBD2. CDR1 is SQVTM, CDR2 ANQGSEA, per germline. Trimming took 3 bases from V and 5 from J; bases not matched to a gene: 9. This CDR3 is built from 16 residues. CDR3 nucleotides: TGCAGCGTTGAGTTAGCGGGAGGGAAGATTAACAATGAGCAGTTCTTC. It specifies CSVELAGGKINNEQFF.